What follows are 3 T cell receptor beta chains derived from one specimen sequenced in a study of spatial heterogeneity in lung cancer. No antigen has been assigned to these receptors. In TCRdb, the 5' RACE reads were re-called with MiXCR into one record per CDR3 protein. The sample carries thousands of distinct CDR3 sequences, roughly a tenth recorded once. The time point is: sample taken at primary tumor resection. Study-wide findings and caveats: Tumor mutation count correlated with how many alpha and beta TCRs expanded intratumorally.

The sample consisted of lung tumor tissue, taken at surgery. The receptors derive from a male donor with early-stage non-small cell lung cancer.

This clonotype is classed as medium-sized (0.01 to 0.1%). The library was built for alpha chains, so this beta chain is an off-target read and its size means little. This chain uses TRBV1 with TRBJ2-3. TRBV1 is designated a pseudogene. This CDR3 has 16 amino acids. The DNA for the CDR3 is TGCACCAGCAGCCAAGATTCGACGGGGTCCACAGATACGCAGTATTTT. Its translation is CTSSQDSTGSTDTQYF.

This clonotype is judged medium-sized. With the library built for alpha chains, this beta chain is off target and its frequency is not meaningful. This chain connects TRBV18 to TRBJ1-5; D remains ambiguous. The germline V gene has CDR1 KGHSH and CDR2 LQKENI. The V end lost 2 bases, the J end lost 2 bases, and 4 bases lay between the germline ends. This CDR3 region has 13 residues. CDR3 protein: CASSPAGNQPQHF. The CDR3 DNA is TGTGCCAGCTCACCAGCAGGCAATCAGCCCCAGCATTTT.

In its sample, this clonotype ranks as medium-sized (0.01 to 0.1%). This beta chain is a stray sequence in a library constructed for alpha chains; its clone size is not meaningful. This chain links TRBV30 with TRBJ2-5, with D perhaps assigned TRBD1 or TRBD2 (5 bases each). The germline V gene has CDR1 GTSNPN and CDR2 SVGIG (reference sequence). The CDR3 extends over 13 amino acids. The ends were cut back, 2 bases at V and 7 bases at J, with 14 bases in the middle. CDR3 sequence reads: CAWSRGPGRTQYF. The CDR3 DNA reads TGTGCCTGGAGTCGGGGACCCGGTCGGACCCAGTACTTC. The full variable domain, with the rest looked up from reference TRBV30 and TRBJ2-5, is SQTIHQWPATLVQPVGSPLSLECTVEGTSNPNLYWYRQAAGRGLQLLFYSVGIGQISSEVPQNLSASRPQDRQFILSSKKLLLSDSGFYLCAWSRGPGRTQYFGPGTRLLVL.